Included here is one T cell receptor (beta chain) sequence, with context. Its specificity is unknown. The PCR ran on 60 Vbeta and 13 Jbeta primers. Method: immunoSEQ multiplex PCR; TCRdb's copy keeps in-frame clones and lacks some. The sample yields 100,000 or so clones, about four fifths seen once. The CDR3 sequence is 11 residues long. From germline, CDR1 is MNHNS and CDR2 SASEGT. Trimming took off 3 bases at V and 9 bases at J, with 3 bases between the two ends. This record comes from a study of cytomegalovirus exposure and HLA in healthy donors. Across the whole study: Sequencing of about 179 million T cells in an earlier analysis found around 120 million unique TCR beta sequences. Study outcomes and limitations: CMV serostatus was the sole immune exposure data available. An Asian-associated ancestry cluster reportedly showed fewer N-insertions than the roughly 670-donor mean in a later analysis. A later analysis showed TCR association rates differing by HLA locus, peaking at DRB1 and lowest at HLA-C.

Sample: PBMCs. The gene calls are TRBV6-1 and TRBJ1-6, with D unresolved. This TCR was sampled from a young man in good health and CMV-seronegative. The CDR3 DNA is TGTGCCAGCAGTGACTTTTCACCCCTCCACTTT. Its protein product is CASSDFSPLHF.